This TCR beta chain stems from a study of Tregs in tolerant kidney transplant recipients. Notes on the study in general: Findings come from small patient numbers and require larger validation.

Profiling relied on immunoSEQ multiplex PCR, and the TCRdb table lists in-frame clones only, not all of them. This table holds 15,000 to 20,000 clones, more than 60% found once. In the case of this clone: Antigen: not known.

This CDR3 contains 15 residues. The V gene's germline CDR1 is SGHRS and CDR2 YFSETQ. The J segment lost 4 bases and the V segment lost 2 bases, leaving 5 bases of the junction unmatched. The clonotype comes from a human donor in good health. Sequencing used Tregs from blood cultured with allogeneic cells. V is TRBV5-1 and J is TRBJ2-7, with TRBD2 matching 11 bases. The CDR3 here is CASSLLAGVGYEQYF. The CDR3 coding sequence is TGCGCCAGCAGCTTACTAGCGGGAGTGGGTTACGAGCAGTACTTC.